This T cell receptor beta chain originates from a study of blood T cell repertoires in COVID-19. Study in general: The United States, Italy and Spain were the sources of the acute and convalescent COVID-19 samples. Nucleic acid was either cDNA or gDNA, and it came from T cells, B-cell-depleted T cells, or PBMCs.

The CDR3 is made up of 14 amino acids. CDR1 is KGHSH, CDR2 LQKENI, per germline. Trimming removed 8 bases from V and 10 bases from J; junction bases left unmatched: 12. Here immunoSEQ multiplex PCR was the method, and the copy in TCRdb shows in-frame clones only, minus some. The table lists around 100,000 clones, about 83% of them singletons, with around 13% in the top ten. The receptor was isolated from a human donor in a cohort sampled during active COVID-19. Sequencing input: peripheral blood. The chain links TRBV18 to TRBJ1-2, with TRBD1 matching over 11 bases. The CDR3 bases are TGTGCCAGCCACAGGGGGACAGGGGGTATTGCCTACACCTTC. The encoded protein is CASHRGTGGIAYTF.